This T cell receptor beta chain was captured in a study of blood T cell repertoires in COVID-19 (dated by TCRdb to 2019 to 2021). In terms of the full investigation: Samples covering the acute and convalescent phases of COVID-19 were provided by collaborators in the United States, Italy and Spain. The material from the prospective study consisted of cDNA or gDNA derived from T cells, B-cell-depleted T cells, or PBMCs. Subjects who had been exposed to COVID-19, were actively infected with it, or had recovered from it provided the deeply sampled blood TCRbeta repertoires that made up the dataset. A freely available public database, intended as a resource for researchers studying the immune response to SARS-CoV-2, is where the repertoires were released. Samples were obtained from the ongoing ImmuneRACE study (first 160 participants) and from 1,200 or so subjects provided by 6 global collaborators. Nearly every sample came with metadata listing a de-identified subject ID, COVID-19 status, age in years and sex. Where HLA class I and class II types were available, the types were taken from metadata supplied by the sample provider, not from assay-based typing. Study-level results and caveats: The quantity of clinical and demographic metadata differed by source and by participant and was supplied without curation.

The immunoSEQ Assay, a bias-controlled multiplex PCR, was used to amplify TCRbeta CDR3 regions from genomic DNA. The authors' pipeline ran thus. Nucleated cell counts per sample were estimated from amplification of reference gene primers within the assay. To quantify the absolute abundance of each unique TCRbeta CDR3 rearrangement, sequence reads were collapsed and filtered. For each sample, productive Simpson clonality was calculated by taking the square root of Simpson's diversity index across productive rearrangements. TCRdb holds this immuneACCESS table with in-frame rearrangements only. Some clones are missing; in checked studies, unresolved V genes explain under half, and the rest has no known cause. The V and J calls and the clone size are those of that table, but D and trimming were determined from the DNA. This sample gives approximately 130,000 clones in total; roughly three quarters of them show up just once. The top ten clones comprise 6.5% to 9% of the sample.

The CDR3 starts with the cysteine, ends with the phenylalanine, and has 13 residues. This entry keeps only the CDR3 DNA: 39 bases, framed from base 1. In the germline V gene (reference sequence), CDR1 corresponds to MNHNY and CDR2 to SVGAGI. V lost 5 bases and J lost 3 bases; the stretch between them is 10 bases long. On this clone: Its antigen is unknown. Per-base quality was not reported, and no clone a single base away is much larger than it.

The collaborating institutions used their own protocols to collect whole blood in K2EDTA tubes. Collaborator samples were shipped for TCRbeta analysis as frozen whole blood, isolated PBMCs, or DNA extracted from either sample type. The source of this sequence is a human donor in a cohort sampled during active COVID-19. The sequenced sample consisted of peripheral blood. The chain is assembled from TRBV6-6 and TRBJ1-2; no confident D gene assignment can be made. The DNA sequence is TGTGCCAGCAGTCCCCTCGGGGACTATGGCTACACCTTC. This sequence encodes CASSPLGDYGYTF.